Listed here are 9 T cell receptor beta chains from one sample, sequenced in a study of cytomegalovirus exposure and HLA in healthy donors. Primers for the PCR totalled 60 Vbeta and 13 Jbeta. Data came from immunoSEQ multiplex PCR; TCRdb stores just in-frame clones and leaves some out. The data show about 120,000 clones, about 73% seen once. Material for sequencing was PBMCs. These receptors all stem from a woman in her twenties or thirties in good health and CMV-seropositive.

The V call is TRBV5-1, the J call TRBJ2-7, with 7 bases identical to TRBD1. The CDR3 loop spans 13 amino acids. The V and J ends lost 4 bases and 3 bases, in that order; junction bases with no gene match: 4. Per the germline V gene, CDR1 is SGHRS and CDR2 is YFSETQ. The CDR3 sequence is CASSLNRGYEQYF. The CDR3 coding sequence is TGCGCCAGCAGCCTGAACAGGGGCTACGAGCAGTACTTC.

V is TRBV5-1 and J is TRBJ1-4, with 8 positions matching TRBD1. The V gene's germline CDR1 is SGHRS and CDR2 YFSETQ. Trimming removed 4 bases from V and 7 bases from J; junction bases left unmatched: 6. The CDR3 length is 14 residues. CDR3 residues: CASSQDRAGEKLFF. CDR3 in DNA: TGCGCCAGCAGCCAGGACAGGGCAGGTGAAAAACTGTTTTTT.

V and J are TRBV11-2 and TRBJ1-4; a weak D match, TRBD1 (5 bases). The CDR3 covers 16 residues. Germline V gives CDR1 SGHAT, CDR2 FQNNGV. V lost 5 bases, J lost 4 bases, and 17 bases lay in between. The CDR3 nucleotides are TGTGCCAGCAGCCCCACCCCGGGGGGATTTAATGAAAAACTGTTTTTT. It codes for CASSPTPGGFNEKLFF.

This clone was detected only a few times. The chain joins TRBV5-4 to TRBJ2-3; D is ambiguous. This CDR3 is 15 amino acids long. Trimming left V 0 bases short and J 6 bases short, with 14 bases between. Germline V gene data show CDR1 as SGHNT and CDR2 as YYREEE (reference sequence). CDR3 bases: TGTGCCAGCAGCTTGGGGTCAGGTGCAAGGGATACGCAGTATTTT. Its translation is CASSLGSGARDTQYF.

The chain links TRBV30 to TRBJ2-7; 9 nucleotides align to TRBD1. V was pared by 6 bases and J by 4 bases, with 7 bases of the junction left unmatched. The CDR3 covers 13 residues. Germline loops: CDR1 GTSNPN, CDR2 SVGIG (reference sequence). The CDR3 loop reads CACSRDREYEQYF. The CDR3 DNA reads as TGTGCCTGTTCCCGGGACAGGGAATACGAGCAGTACTTC.

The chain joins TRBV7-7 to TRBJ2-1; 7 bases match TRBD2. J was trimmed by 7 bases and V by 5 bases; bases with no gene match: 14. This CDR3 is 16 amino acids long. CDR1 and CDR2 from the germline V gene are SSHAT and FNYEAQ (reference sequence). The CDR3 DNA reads TGTGCCAGCAGCCCCAACCCAGGACTAGGACTGAATGAGCAGTTCTTC. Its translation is CASSPNPGLGLNEQFF.

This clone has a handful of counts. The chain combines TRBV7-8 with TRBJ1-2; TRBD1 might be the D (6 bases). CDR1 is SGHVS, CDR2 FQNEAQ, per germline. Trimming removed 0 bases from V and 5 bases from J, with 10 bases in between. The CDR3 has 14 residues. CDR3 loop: CASSLALGQYGYTF. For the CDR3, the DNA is TGTGCCAGCAGCTTAGCGCTCGGACAGTATGGCTACACCTTC.

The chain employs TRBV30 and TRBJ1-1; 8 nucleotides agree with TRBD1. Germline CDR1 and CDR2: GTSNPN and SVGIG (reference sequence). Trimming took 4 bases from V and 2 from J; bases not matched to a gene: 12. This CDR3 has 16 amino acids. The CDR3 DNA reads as TGTGCCTGGACGACAGGGGCCAGGGGTAGAAACACTGAAGCTTTCTTT. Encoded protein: CAWTTGARGRNTEAFF.

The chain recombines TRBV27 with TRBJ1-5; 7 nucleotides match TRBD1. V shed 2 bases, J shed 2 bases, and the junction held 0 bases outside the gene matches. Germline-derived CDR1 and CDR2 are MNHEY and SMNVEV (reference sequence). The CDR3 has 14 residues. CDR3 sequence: CASSLGTGNQPQHF. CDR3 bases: TGTGCCAGCAGTTTAGGGACAGGCAATCAGCCCCAGCATTTT.